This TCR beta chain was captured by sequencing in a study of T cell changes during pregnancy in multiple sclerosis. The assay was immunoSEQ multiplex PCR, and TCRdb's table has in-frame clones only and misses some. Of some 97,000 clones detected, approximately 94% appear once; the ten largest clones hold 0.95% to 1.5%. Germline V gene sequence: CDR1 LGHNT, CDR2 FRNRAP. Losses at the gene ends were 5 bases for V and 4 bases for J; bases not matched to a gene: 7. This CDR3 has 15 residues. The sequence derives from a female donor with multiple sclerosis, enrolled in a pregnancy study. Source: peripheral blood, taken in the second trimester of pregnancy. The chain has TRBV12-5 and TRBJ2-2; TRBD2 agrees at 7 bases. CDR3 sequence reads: CASGPAGASTGELFF. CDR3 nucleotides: TGTGCTAGTGGTCCTGCGGGAGCGAGCACCGGGGAGCTGTTTTTT.